This T cell receptor beta chain was found in a study of blood T cell repertoires in COVID-19. Across the whole study: Sample material is recorded as cDNA or gDNA derived from T cells, B-cell-depleted T cells, or PBMCs.

Methods used by the authors: Reference gene primer amplification gave nucleated cell count estimates. Profiling relied on immunoSEQ multiplex PCR, and the TCRdb table lists in-frame clones only, not all of them. Clonal size and the V and J genes are those of that table, whereas D and trimming came from the DNA. The sample records approximately 10,000 clones, just over 75% being singletons. This clone has more than one count but fewer than ten. The CDR3 totals 15 residues. Unmatched junction bases numbered 4, after V lost 3 bases and J lost 0 bases. Germline values: CDR1 MNHNS, CDR2 SASEGT. The chain uses TRBV6-1 and TRBJ1-1; 7 bases align to TRBD1. This TCR was recovered from a human donor in a cohort sampled during active COVID-19. Sequencing was done on a sample of peripheral blood. The CDR3 coding sequence is TGTGCCAGCAGTGAGGCCGGGACAGTGAACACTGAAGCTTTCTTT. Translation: CASSEAGTVNTEAFF.